A single sample is the source of the 5 T cell receptor beta chains below, sequenced in a study of long-term antiretroviral therapy in people with HIV. The libraries were made with immunoSEQ v3.0 at survey level. The repertoire was sequenced with immunoSEQ multiplex PCR; TCRdb's copy has only in-frame clones and lacks some. The data show 14,000 or so clones, 84% seen once. This specimen was unsorted PBMCs, taken 0.4 years after starting antiretroviral therapy. Source of these receptors: a man between 25 and 39 years old with HIV.

The chain employs TRBV13 and TRBJ1-1, with no clear D. The CDR3 is 12 amino acids. The V end lost 3 bases, the J end lost 5 bases, and 7 bases lay between the germline ends. CDR1 PRHDT and CDR2 FYEKMQ come from the germline V gene (reference sequence). The CDR3 region has the DNA TGTGCCAGCAGCTTGGCGGTTACTGAAGCTTTCTTT. Protein product: CASSLAVTEAFF. The full variable domain, in which reference TRBV13 and TRBJ1-1 provide the parts outside the CDR3, is AAGVIQSPRHLIKEKRETATLKCYPIPRHDTVYWYQQGPGQDPQFLISFYEKMQSDKGSIPDRFSAQQFSDYHSELNMSSLELGDSALYFCASSLAVTEAFFGQGTRLTVV.

The chain combines TRBV6-6 with TRBJ2-3, with TRBD1 identical over 8 bases. The CDR3 has 15 amino acids. With 5 bases clipped from V and 3 bases from J, the junction kept 7 bases outside the gene matches. The germline V gene encodes CDR1 MNHNY and CDR2 SVGAGI (reference sequence). For the CDR3, the DNA is TGTGCCAGCAGTGACGGACAGGGAGGTACAGATACGCAGTATTTT. Translating gives CASSDGQGGTDTQYF.

The chain couples TRBV7-2 to TRBJ1-2; D gene ambiguous. Germline CDR1 is SGHTA and CDR2 is FQGNSA. CDR3 length equals 12 residues. V was pared by 3 bases and J by 13 bases, with 15 bases between. This chain's CDR3 is CASSLLSGSFTF. The CDR3 region has the DNA TGTGCCAGCAGCTTGCTCAGTGGGTCTTTCACCTTC.

CDR3 DNA: TGTGCCACCAGCAGACAGGGGGCTCAGCAGTACTTC. Translated: CATSRQGAQQYF. The V gene is TRBV15, the J gene TRBJ2-7; 8 bases are shared with TRBD1. CDR3 length equals 12 residues. V was pared by 2 bases and J by 8 bases, with 2 bases of the junction left unmatched. The germline V gene encodes CDR1 LNHNV and CDR2 YYDKDF (reference sequence).

The rearrangement uses TRBV4-3 and TRBJ1-4, with D maybe TRBD1 (5 bases). V was trimmed by 3 bases and J by 8 bases, leaving 19 bases between them. CDR3 length equals 16 residues. CDR1 and CDR2 (germline): LGHNA, YSLEER. The chain's CDR3 is CASSHPGREFEEKLFF. CDR3 coding DNA: TGCGCCAGCAGCCACCCGGGGCGGGAGTTCGAGGAAAAACTGTTTTTT.